This section outlines one T cell receptor beta chain sequence together with its context. This sample is drawn from a study of technical replicates of blood from a few donors. Sequencing was performed with immunoSEQ multiplex PCR; in TCRdb, only in-frame clones are kept and a portion is missing. The sample holds some 100,000 clones; nearly 96% are singletons and the top ten take approximately 0.2%. CDR1 MNHEY and CDR2 SVGAGI come from the germline V gene. Trimming left V 4 bases short and J 4 bases short, with 10 bases between. This CDR3 spans 14 amino acids. What was sequenced was T cells isolated from PBMCs. The clonotype originates from a human donor in good health. The rearrangement links TRBV6-5 to TRBJ1-4; D gene uncertain. CDR3 DNA: TGTGCCAGCAGTTTAGGAGCGCTTAATGAAAAACTGTTTTTT. This codes for CASSLGALNEKLFF.